The source of this T cell receptor (beta chain) is a study of blood T cell repertoires in COVID-19. Study-wide context: From the United States, Italy and Spain came samples of acute and convalescent COVID-19.

Seattle's cohort entered during active infection and was followed longitudinally. In the original workflow: Counts of nucleated cells, estimated from reference gene primer amplification, were obtained. Generated by immunoSEQ multiplex PCR, the TCRdb table keeps only in-frame clones and is missing some. That table supplies the V and J calls and clone size; D and trimming were determined from the DNA. The sample contains approximately 16,000 clones, about 89% of which appear only once. With 5 bases clipped from V and 0 bases from J, the junction kept 8 bases outside the gene matches. CDR1 is SGHTA, CDR2 FQGNSA, per germline. This CDR3 comprises 17 residues.

Sample: peripheral blood. This TCR was recovered from a woman older than 75 with COVID-19, enrolled during active disease. J is TRBJ2-3 and V is TRBV7-2, with TRBD2 matching over 10 bases. The CDR3 nucleotides are TGTGCCAGCAGCCTGATAGCGGGGGGAGGTAGCACAGATACGCAGTATTTT. It yields the protein CASSLIAGGGSTDTQYF.